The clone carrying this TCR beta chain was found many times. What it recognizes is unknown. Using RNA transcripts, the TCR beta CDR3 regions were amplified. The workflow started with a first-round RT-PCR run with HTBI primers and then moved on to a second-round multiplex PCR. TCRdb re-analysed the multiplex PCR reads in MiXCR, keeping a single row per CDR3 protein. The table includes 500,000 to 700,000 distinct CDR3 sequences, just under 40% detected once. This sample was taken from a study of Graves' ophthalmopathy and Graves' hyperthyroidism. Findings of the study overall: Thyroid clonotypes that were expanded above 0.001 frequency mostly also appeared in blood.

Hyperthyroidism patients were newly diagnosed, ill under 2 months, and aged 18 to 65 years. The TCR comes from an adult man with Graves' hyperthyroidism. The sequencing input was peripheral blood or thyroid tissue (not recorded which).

The CDR3 here is CASSLGPGSSPLHF. DNA for the CDR3: TGTGCCAGCAGCTTAGGTCCAGGGAGCTCACCCCTCCACTTT. This chain connects TRBV7-9 to TRBJ1-6; tentatively, D is TRBD1 (5 bases). Germline V gives CDR1 SEHNR, CDR2 FQNEAQ (reference sequence). Trimming removed 1 base from V and 10 bases from J, with 11 bases in between. This CDR3 is built from 14 residues.